This TCR beta chain comes out of a study of blood T cell repertoires in COVID-19. Study background: Material from acute and convalescent COVID-19 was sourced from the United States, Italy and Spain. The cDNA or gDNA used as material had been derived from T cells, B-cell-depleted T cells, or PBMCs.

The authors' processing: Estimated nucleated cell counts came from reference gene primer amplification. Sequencing was performed with immunoSEQ multiplex PCR; in TCRdb, only in-frame clones are kept and a portion is missing. V and J calls and clone size are as listed in that table; D and trimming were resolved from the DNA. The table has 200,000 to 250,000 clones, approximately 90% seen once; the top ten hold 0.82%. Seattle researchers signed up patients amid active infection and tracked them longitudinally. A single count supports this clone. The CDR3 is 15 amino acids. J lost 3 bases, V lost 4 bases, and 5 bases had no gene match. The germline V gene encodes CDR1 KGHDR and CDR2 SFDVKD.

This chain links TRBV24-1 with TRBJ2-7; 10 nucleotides align to TRBD1. Specimen: peripheral blood. This TCR was recovered from a man aged 55 to 70 with COVID-19, enrolled during active disease. The CDR3 region has the DNA TGTGCCACCAGTGACCCGGGACAGGGGCACTACGAGCAGTACTTC. This encodes CATSDPGQGHYEQYF.